This TCR beta chain was identified during a study of blood T cell repertoires in COVID-19. At the level of the study: PBMCs, B-cell-depleted T cells, or T cells provided the cDNA or gDNA that made up the material.

Only in-frame clones appear in the TCRdb table, and some are missing; sequencing was by immunoSEQ multiplex PCR. The sample has 250,000 to 300,000 clones; 87% are singletons. CDR1 and CDR2 (germline): MDHEN, SYDVKM. The V gene end was trimmed by 5 bases and the J gene end by 5 bases; junction bases not matched to a gene: 13. The length of the CDR3 is 17 residues. The chain uses TRBV28 and TRBJ1-1; 11 bases line up with TRBD1. The specimen sequenced was peripheral blood. This receptor was identified in a woman in her fifties or sixties who had recovered from COVID-19. CDR3 residues: CASSIAGTGGERTEAFF. In nucleotides, the CDR3 is TGTGCCAGCAGTATCGCCGGGACAGGGGGTGAACGTACTGAAGCTTTCTTT. Full variable domain (rest looked up from reference TRBV28 and TRBJ1-1): DVKVTQSSRYLVKRTGEKVFLECVQDMDHENMFWYRQDPGLGLRLIYFSYDVKMKEKGDIPEGYSVSREKKERFSLILESASTNQTSMYLCASSIAGTGGERTEAFFGQGTRLTVV.